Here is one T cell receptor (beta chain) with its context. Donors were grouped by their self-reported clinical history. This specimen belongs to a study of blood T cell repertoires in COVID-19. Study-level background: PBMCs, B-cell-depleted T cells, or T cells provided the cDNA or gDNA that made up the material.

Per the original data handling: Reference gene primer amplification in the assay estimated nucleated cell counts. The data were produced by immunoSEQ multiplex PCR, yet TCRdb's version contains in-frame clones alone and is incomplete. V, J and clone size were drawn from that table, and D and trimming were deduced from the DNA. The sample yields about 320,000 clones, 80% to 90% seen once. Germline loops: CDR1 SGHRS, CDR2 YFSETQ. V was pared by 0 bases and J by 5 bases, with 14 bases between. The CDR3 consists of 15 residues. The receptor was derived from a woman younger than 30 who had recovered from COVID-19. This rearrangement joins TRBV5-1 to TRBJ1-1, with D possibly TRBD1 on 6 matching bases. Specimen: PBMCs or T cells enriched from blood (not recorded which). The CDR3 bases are TGCGCCAGCAGCTTGGGGACAGAGCGGGGAACTGAAGCTTTCTTT. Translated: CASSLGTERGTEAFF.